A single sample gave rise to the 19 T cell receptor beta chains below, sequenced in a study of blood T cell repertoires in COVID-19 (dated by TCRdb to 2019 to 2021). The method behind the library was the immunoSEQ multiplex PCR assay. TCRdb took this table from immuneACCESS and kept in-frame rearrangements with V and J called. Such tables lack part of the clones; where checked against another copy, unresolved V genes explain under half of the gap, and the rest is unexplained. The sample data list roughly 700,000 clones, and around 89% of these were observed just once. Together, the top ten hold more than 0.25% of the sample. The sample comprised peripheral blood. These receptors came from a woman between 18 and 29 years old with acute or convalescent COVID-19.

The chain combines TRBV27 with TRBJ2-7; TRBD2 matches 8 bases. CDR1 is MNHEY, CDR2 SMNVEV, per germline (reference sequence). The junction had 10 bases not matched to a gene; V was cut back by 6 bases and J by 6 bases. This CDR3 comprises 14 residues. In nucleotides, the CDR3 is TGTGCCAGCAGACCGGGACTAGGCCCTTTCGAGCAGTACTTC. Residues: CASRPGLGPFEQYF.

The chain joins TRBV3-1 (or the pseudogene TRBV3-2) to TRBJ1-6; no definite D call. V was cut by 1 base and J by 9 bases, with 10 bases left in between. Germline V gives CDR1 LGHDT, CDR2 YNNKEL (reference sequence). There are 14 residues in the CDR3. The CDR3 coding sequence is TGTGCCAGCAGCCAAGGACATCGGGGTTCACCCCTCCACTTT. Its protein product is CASSQGHRGSPLHF.

The chain carries TRBV15 and TRBJ1-6; D is uncertain. CDR3 size: 12 residues. Germline loops: CDR1 LNHNV, CDR2 YYDKDF (reference sequence). Trimming took 5 bases from V and 9 from J, leaving 8 bases between them. The CDR3 region has the DNA TGTGCCACCAGCCTCGGAGGTTCACCCCTCCACTTT. It yields the protein CATSLGGSPLHF. Together with reference TRBV15 and TRBJ1-6, the CDR3 gives the full variable domain: DAMVIQNPRYQVTQFGKPVTLSCSQTLNHNVMYWYQQKSSQAPKLLFHYYDKDFNNEADTPDNFQSRRPNTSFCFLDIRSPGLGDTAMYLCATSLGGSPLHFGNGTRLTVT.

The CDR3 protein is CASMDGGRNNEQFF. The CDR3 bases are TGTGCCAGCATGGACGGGGGGAGGAACAATGAGCAGTTCTTC. This rearrangement joins TRBV6-6 to TRBJ2-1, with TRBD2 matching over 7 bases. Unmatched junction bases numbered 8, after V lost 7 bases and J lost 5 bases. The CDR3 has 14 residues. The germline CDR1 and CDR2 sequences are MNHNY and SVGAGI (reference sequence).

The V call is TRBV7-9, the J call TRBJ2-7; 9 bases align to TRBD1. The V and J ends lost 5 bases and 3 bases, in that order; junction bases with no gene match: 2. The CDR3 has 13 residues. Germline V gives CDR1 SEHNR, CDR2 FQNEAQ (reference sequence). CDR3: CASSATGGYEQYF. In DNA form, the CDR3 reads TGTGCCAGCAGCGCGACAGGGGGCTACGAGCAGTACTTC.

The J gene is TRBJ2-5, the V gene TRBV24-1; tentative D call: TRBD1 (6 bases). This CDR3 spans 16 amino acids. In germline, CDR1 is KGHDR, CDR2 SFDVKD. V lost 4 bases and J 2 bases, leaving 16 bases between the germline ends. The CDR3 loop is CATSDPGQLEQETQYF. The CDR3 nucleotides are TGTGCCACCAGTGACCCTGGACAGCTGGAACAAGAGACCCAGTACTTC.

The J gene is TRBJ2-7, the V gene TRBV6-2 or TRBV6-3; D perhaps matches TRBD1 (7 bases). Trimming removed 2 bases at V and 7 bases at J, with 21 bases between. The CDR3 loop spans 16 amino acids. Germline loops: CDR1 MNHEY, CDR2 SVGEGT. CDR3 bases: TGTGCCAGCAGTTACCGCCTTGGGCAGGGGGGAGGTGAGCAGTACTTC. This codes for CASSYRLGQGGGEQYF.

The chain's CDR3 is CASSPRQGADPYGYTF. The DNA for the CDR3 is TGCGCCAGCAGCCCCCGACAGGGGGCCGATCCTTATGGCTACACCTTC. The V gene is TRBV5-1, the J gene TRBJ1-2; 10 nucleotides line up with TRBD1. Looked up from germline, CDR1 is SGHRS and CDR2 is YFSETQ. The CDR3 has 16 amino acids. The V gene end was trimmed by 4 bases and the J gene end by 5 bases; junction bases not matched to a gene: 11.

The rearrangement joins TRBV7-9 to TRBJ1-1, with a weak D call TRBD1 (6 bases). CDR3 length equals 14 residues. V lost 5 bases and J 5 bases, leaving 15 bases between the germline ends. The germline V gene has CDR1 SEHNR and CDR2 FQNEAQ (reference sequence). DNA of the CDR3: TGTGCCAGCAGCCGACAGGCTTTTTATACTGAAGCTTTCTTT. Residues: CASSRQAFYTEAFF.

The chain has TRBV30 and TRBJ2-2; a weak D match, TRBD1 (6 bases). In germline, CDR1 is GTSNPN, CDR2 SVGIG (reference sequence). Trimming shortened V by 2 bases and J by 5 bases, and 15 bases separated the two germline ends. The CDR3 has 15 residues. The CDR3 sequence is CAWSTTGSLTGELFF. CDR3 nucleotide sequence: TGTGCCTGGAGTACAACAGGGTCTCTTACCGGGGAGCTGTTTTTT.

The chain uses TRBV7-2 and TRBJ2-7; 13 positions match TRBD2. V shed 5 bases, J shed 4 bases, and the junction held 8 bases outside the gene matches. The CDR3 totals 16 residues. Looked up from germline, CDR1 is SGHTA and CDR2 is FQGNSA. As DNA, the CDR3 is TGTGCCAGCAGCCTACTCCCGGGACTAGCGGGATACGAGCAGTACTTC. This codes for CASSLLPGLAGYEQYF.

The rearrangement uses TRBV27 and TRBJ2-5; 9 bases map to TRBD1. The CDR3 totals 14 residues. In germline, CDR1 is MNHEY, CDR2 SMNVEV (reference sequence). With 6 bases clipped from V and 5 bases from J, the junction kept 7 bases outside the gene matches. CDR3 residues: CASRRTGAGETQYF. In DNA form, the CDR3 reads TGTGCCAGCAGGAGGACAGGGGCAGGGGAGACCCAGTACTTC.

This chain joins TRBV28 and TRBJ2-2, with TRBD2 identical over 8 bases. With 8 bases clipped from V and 5 bases from J, the junction kept 19 bases outside the gene matches. From germline, CDR1 is MDHEN and CDR2 SYDVKM. The CDR3 runs 18 residues. CDR3 region: CASSVYDPLAVFTGELFF. The CDR3 DNA reads TGTGCCAGCTCAGTTTATGACCCACTAGCGGTCTTTACCGGGGAGCTGTTTTTT.

This clone has a handful of counts. The chain's CDR3 is CASSVDRAGNTIYF. The DNA for the CDR3 is TGTGCCAGTAGTGTGGACAGGGCTGGAAACACCATATATTTT. The chain has TRBV19 and TRBJ1-3; TRBD1 matches at 8 bases. Looked up from germline, CDR1 is LNHDA and CDR2 is SQIVND (reference sequence). CDR3 length: 14 residues. Losses at the gene ends were 5 bases for V and 2 bases for J; bases not matched to a gene: 2.

This chain joins TRBV28 and TRBJ2-7; D remains unclear. Germline V gives CDR1 MDHEN, CDR2 SYDVKM. This CDR3 spans 11 amino acids. V was cut by 8 bases and J by 4 bases, with 9 bases left in between. The CDR3 sequence is CASQSLYEQYF. The CDR3 region has the DNA TGTGCCAGCCAGTCGTTGTACGAGCAGTACTTC.

This rearrangement joins TRBV13 to TRBJ2-5; TRBD2 matches 10 bases. The CDR3 loop spans 15 amino acids. Germline CDR1 PRHDT, CDR2 FYEKMQ (reference sequence). V trimming: 5 bases; J trimming: 3 bases; junction bases outside the gene matches: 6. CDR3 sequence reads: CASSLSGGAEETQYF. CDR3 in DNA: TGTGCCAGCAGCCTCAGCGGGGGGGCTGAAGAGACCCAGTACTTC.

In this sample, this clone turned up once. The genes are TRBV2 and TRBJ1-2; D is unresolved. Trimming stripped 5 bases from V and 1 base from J, with 11 bases between. CDR1 SNHLY and CDR2 FYNNEI come from the germline V gene. CDR3 length equals 14 residues. The CDR3 region has the DNA TGTGCCAGCAGTTTGGGTGGAGGTAACTATGGCTACACCTTC. Translation gives CASSLGGGNYGYTF.

The chain carries TRBV4-1 and TRBJ2-7; D is perhaps TRBD1 (6 bases). The V and J ends lost 2 bases and 0 bases respectively, with 14 bases between them. The CDR3 sequence is 16 residues long. From germline, CDR1 is MGHRA and CDR2 YSYEKL. Written as DNA, the CDR3 is TGCGCCAGCAGCCAAAACTCACAGGGTAGCTCCTACGAGCAGTACTTC. Amino acids: CASSQNSQGSSYEQYF.

The rearrangement joins TRBV18 to TRBJ1-5, with a tentative D call TRBD1 (5 bases). This CDR3 is 15 amino acids long. V lost 4 bases and J 4 bases, leaving 14 bases between the germline ends. Germline CDR1 reads KGHSH; CDR2 reads LQKENI. DNA for the CDR3: TGTGCCAGCTCACGGCAAGGGGTCAAAAATCAGCCCCAGCATTTT. It is translated as CASSRQGVKNQPQHF.